The 5 T cell receptor beta chains below all came from one sample that was sequenced in a study of blood T cell repertoires in COVID-19. Here immunoSEQ multiplex PCR was the method, and the copy in TCRdb shows in-frame clones only, minus some. The sample includes approximately 300,000 clones, about 82% seen only once; the top ten take 1.5% to 2%. The sequencing input was peripheral blood. These receptors all stem from a woman in her fifties or sixties with acute or convalescent COVID-19.

This chain uses TRBV24-1 with TRBJ2-1; TRBD2 might be the D (6 bases). This CDR3 has 14 residues. Germline assignment: CDR1 KGHDR and CDR2 SFDVKD. V gave up 0 bases and J gave up 8 bases, with 10 bases separating them. CDR3 nucleotides: TGTGCCACCAGTGATTTGCGGCGGGGCGATGAGCAGTTCTTC. Amino acid sequence: CATSDLRRGDEQFF.

This chain joins TRBV7-9 and TRBJ2-7, with TRBD2 matching 7 bases. The CDR3 length is 15 residues. Trimming at V came to 1 base and at J to 3 bases, leaving 6 bases not matched to a gene. The germline CDR1 and CDR2 sequences are SEHNR and FQNEAQ (reference sequence). CDR3 sequence (DNA): TGTGCCAGCAGCTTAGGAGCGGGGCCGGGCTACGAGCAGTACTTC. Translating it yields CASSLGAGPGYEQYF.

The rearrangement joins TRBV5-1 to TRBJ2-1, with TRBD2 matching 7 bases. CDR1 and CDR2 (germline): SGHRS, YFSETQ. The V gene end was trimmed by 3 bases and the J gene end by 2 bases; junction bases not matched to a gene: 8. The length of the CDR3 is 16 residues. CDR3 amino acids: CASSSTAGTTYNEQFF. The CDR3 DNA sequence: TGCGCCAGCAGCTCCACCGCCGGGACTACCTACAATGAGCAGTTCTTC. Full variable domain (outside the CDR3, taken from reference TRBV5-1 and TRBJ2-1): KAGVTQTPRYLIKTRGQQVTLSCSPISGHRSVSWYQQTPGQGLQFLFEYFSETQRNKGNFPGRFSGRQFSNSRSEMNVSTLELGDSALYLCASSSTAGTTYNEQFFGPGTRLTVL.

The chain uses TRBV6-5 and TRBJ1-5; 8 bases are shared with TRBD1. The CDR3 is 14 amino acids. Germline trimming cut 4 bases from V and 11 bases from J; bases unmatched to any gene: 10. Looked up from germline, CDR1 is MNHEY and CDR2 is SVGAGI. CDR3: CASSSQGAAGTQHF. The CDR3 region has the DNA TGTGCCAGCAGTTCCCAGGGGGCCGCCGGGACCCAGCATTTT.

This rearrangement joins TRBV28 to TRBJ2-5; 9 bases are a match to TRBD1. The CDR3 covers 14 residues. The trim removed 2 bases at V and 4 bases at J, leaving 2 bases unmatched. Germline CDR1 and CDR2: MDHEN and SYDVKM. The CDR3: CASSLQGQGETQYF. In DNA form, the CDR3 reads TGTGCCAGCAGTTTACAGGGACAGGGAGAGACCCAGTACTTC.